This T cell receptor (beta chain) was identified in a study of blood T cell repertoires in COVID-19. The overall study: Material from acute and convalescent COVID-19 was sourced from the United States, Italy and Spain. In each case, the material was cDNA or gDNA derived from T cells, B-cell-depleted T cells, or PBMCs.

Source study methods: Reference gene primer amplification in the assay estimated nucleated cell counts. Measured with immunoSEQ multiplex PCR; TCRdb has only the in-frame clones, and not every one. From that table come the V and J calls and clone size; the DNA was used to work out D and trimming. The sample records under 200,000 clones, 87% being singletons. V lost 4 bases, J lost 3 bases, and 16 bases lay in between. CDR3 length: 15 amino acids. CDR1 MNHNS and CDR2 SASEGT come from the germline V gene. The clonotype comes from a man between 60 and 75 years old with active or convalescent COVID-19. The chain couples TRBV6-1 to TRBJ2-7; D is perhaps TRBD2 (5 bases). Material for sequencing was peripheral blood. Here the CDR3 reads CASSGAPDSDYEQYF. CDR3 nucleotide sequence: TGTGCCAGCAGTGGAGCCCCGGACTCCGACTACGAGCAGTACTTC.